The 27 T cell receptor beta chains presented below share a single source sample, sequenced in a study of control samples from healthy donors and cancer patients (dated by TCRdb to the early 2020s). The library was obtained by the immunoSEQ multiplex PCR assay. In its TCRdb copy, this immuneACCESS table keeps in-frame sequences only and misses some clones. Where compared with another copy, unresolved V genes explain less than half of these, and the others have no known cause. This sample is represented by some 74,000 clones; approximately 91% of them were singletons. The ten largest clones take up more than 5.5% of the sample. The sequencing sample was made of blood. The receptors shown here come from a woman in her forties or fifties in good health.

V gene TRBV18 combines with J gene TRBJ1-5, with D possibly being TRBD1 (6 bases). In germline, CDR1 is KGHSH, CDR2 LQKENI. The CDR3 is 13 residues long. V was shortened by 4 bases and J by 4 bases, with 8 bases between the two germline ends. The CDR3 is CASSLDRNQPQHF. The CDR3 nucleotides are TGTGCCAGCTCACTGGACAGAAATCAGCCCCAGCATTTT.

The chain employs TRBV28 and TRBJ1-2, with D perhaps matching TRBD1 (6 bases). V was clipped by 6 bases and J by 4 bases, with 18 bases between them. CDR3 size: 15 residues. Looked up from germline, CDR1 is MDHEN and CDR2 is SYDVKM. CDR3 in DNA: TGTGCCAGCAGCGCCGGGGGGGCGCGAAGCTATGGCTACACCTTC. Its translation: CASSAGGARSYGYTF.

This CDR3 reads CATSRDHSRTQPQHF. The CDR3 DNA reads TGTGCCACCAGCAGAGATCACTCCCGGACCCAGCCCCAGCATTTT. J is TRBJ1-5 and V is TRBV15; D unresolved. CDR1 is LNHNV, CDR2 YYDKDF, per germline (reference sequence). The ends were cut back, 0 bases at V and 7 bases at J, with 13 bases in the middle. This CDR3 has 15 residues.

The chain uses TRBV9 and TRBJ2-3; 11 nucleotides align to TRBD2. V shed 4 bases, J shed 4 bases, and the junction held 5 bases outside the gene matches. The V gene's germline CDR1 is SGDLS and CDR2 YYNGEE. This CDR3 spans 15 amino acids. In DNA form, the CDR3 reads TGTGCCAGCAGCCTATTAGCGGGGGGGCCAGATACGCAGTATTTT. Encoded protein: CASSLLAGGPDTQYF.

CDR3 in DNA: TGTGCCACCAGTTACCCAGGAGTAAATCAGCCCCAGCATTTT. Its protein is CATSYPGVNQPQHF. The chain recombines TRBV24-1 with TRBJ1-5; D is unclear. V gave up 6 bases and J gave up 4 bases, with 12 bases separating them. CDR1 and CDR2 (germline): KGHDR, SFDVKD. The CDR3 is made up of 14 amino acids.

The chain couples TRBV29-1 to TRBJ1-2, with D perhaps TRBD1 (6 bases). V shed 7 bases and J shed 2 bases, with 17 bases lying between them. Germline CDR1 is SQVTM and CDR2 is ANQGSEA. The CDR3 totals 14 residues. CDR3 bases: TGCAGCGCACTAGGGGACACGACGAACTATGGCTACACCTTC. This sequence encodes CSALGDTTNYGYTF.

The genes are TRBV9 and TRBJ2-3; 9 bases agree with TRBD2. The CDR3 length is 15 residues. Germline CDR1 reads SGDLS; CDR2 reads YYNGEE. Unmatched junction bases numbered 1, after V lost 2 bases and J lost 0 bases. The CDR3 DNA reads as TGTGCCAGCAGCGTTAGCGGGGGAAGCACAGATACGCAGTATTTT. Translation: CASSVSGGSTDTQYF.

This chain links TRBV19 with TRBJ1-2; a weak D match, TRBD1 (6 bases). V was shortened by 5 bases and J by 4 bases, with 14 bases between the two germline ends. Germline V gene sequence: CDR1 LNHDA, CDR2 SQIVND (reference sequence). CDR3 length equals 14 residues. The CDR3 sequence: CASSDGQTSYGYTF. Here the CDR3 DNA reads TGTGCCAGTAGTGACGGACAGACCTCCTATGGCTACACCTTC.

The gene calls are TRBV2 and TRBJ2-5; the D is unclear. Germline V lookup: CDR1 SNHLY, CDR2 FYNNEI. V was trimmed by 4 bases and J by 0 bases, leaving 6 bases between them. This CDR3 contains 13 residues. CDR3 sequence (DNA): TGTGCCAGCAGTGGATCCTACCAAGAGACCCAGTACTTC. It yields the protein CASSGSYQETQYF.

This sequence joins TRBV18 and TRBJ1-6; 8 bases map to TRBD1. Germline V gene data show CDR1 as KGHSH and CDR2 as LQKENI. This CDR3 contains 14 residues. After removal of 3 bases from V and 9 bases from J, the junction contained 4 bases not matched to a gene. The CDR3 DNA follows: TGTGCCAGCTCACCCCAGGACAGGGTTTCACCCCTCCACTTT. This translates into CASSPQDRVSPLHF.

The V and J genes are TRBV2 and TRBJ2-3, with TRBD2 identical over 13 bases. CDR1 SNHLY and CDR2 FYNNEI come from the germline V gene. This CDR3 is built from 14 residues. The trim removed 6 bases at V and 6 bases at J, leaving 3 bases unmatched. CDR3 sequence (DNA): TGTGCCAGCAGGGCACTAGCGGGGGGGGATACGCAGTATTTT. Residues: CASRALAGGDTQYF.

This chain joins TRBV24-1 and TRBJ2-1, with D perhaps TRBD1 (6 bases). Germline CDR1 KGHDR, CDR2 SFDVKD. V lost 5 bases and J lost 0, with 13 bases in between. This CDR3 has 16 residues. CDR3 sequence (DNA): TGTGCCACCAGTGCCCGACAGGTAAGCTCCTACAATGAGCAGTTCTTC. The encoded protein is CATSARQVSSYNEQFF.

This chain uses TRBV24-1 with TRBJ2-3; weak D call: TRBD2 (5 bases). CDR1 and CDR2 (germline): KGHDR, SFDVKD. The CDR3 is 16 residues long. The V and J ends lost 9 bases and 4 bases respectively, with 22 bases between them. CDR3 nucleotide sequence: TGTGCCACCCTACGGTTCCAAGGGAGAGGCCCAGATACGCAGTATTTT. It is translated as CATLRFQGRGPDTQYF.

The gene calls are TRBV20-1 and TRBJ2-3, with a tentative D call TRBD2 (5 bases). The CDR3 is 11 amino acids. Per germline, CDR1 DFQATT and CDR2 SNEGSKA (reference sequence). Trimming took off 2 bases at V and 11 bases at J, with 11 bases between the two ends. DNA of the CDR3: TGCAGTGCTAGAACCGGGGTAAAGCAGTATTTT. Amino acids: CSARTGVKQYF.

The chain recombines TRBV5-4 with TRBJ2-3; 8 bases line up with TRBD1. Germline V gene lookup returns CDR1 SGHNT and CDR2 YYREEE (reference sequence). The V segment lost 4 bases and the J segment 6 bases; nucleotides outside the gene matches: 10. The CDR3 is 15 amino acids. CDR3 sequence reads: CASSPRTGRYDTQYF. The CDR3 region has the DNA TGTGCCAGCAGCCCTAGGACAGGGAGGTACGATACGCAGTATTTT.

The chain combines TRBV11-3 with TRBJ2-2; D might be TRBD1 (6 bases). V was pared by 3 bases and J by 6 bases, with 11 bases between. This CDR3 contains 14 residues. CDR1 and CDR2 from the germline V gene are SGHNT and YENEEA. The CDR3: CASSFRSGAGELFF. The CDR3 DNA is TGTGCCAGCAGCTTCAGATCAGGGGCCGGGGAGCTGTTTTTT.

J is TRBJ1-2 and V is TRBV5-6; 10 nucleotides line up with TRBD1. V lost 3 bases to trimming and J lost 7 bases; unmatched junction nucleotides: 9. The length of the CDR3 is 15 residues. Germline assignment: CDR1 SGHDT and CDR2 YYEEEE. The CDR3 reads CASSSPGQGSPGYTF. CDR3 DNA: TGTGCCAGCAGCTCACCGGGACAGGGGTCTCCTGGCTACACCTTC.

The chain carries TRBV30 and TRBJ1-1; D is uncertain. From germline, CDR1 is GTSNPN and CDR2 SVGIG (reference sequence). V was clipped by 2 bases and J by 9 bases, with 10 bases between them. The CDR3 consists of 11 residues. CDR3 sequence: CAWSYQAQAFF. The CDR3 DNA sequence: TGTGCCTGGAGTTACCAGGCCCAAGCTTTCTTT.

The count of this clone is one. The CDR3 is CASSLEVTGPNEKLFF. CDR3 DNA sequence: TGTGCCAGCAGCTTAGAAGTGACAGGTCCCAATGAAAAACTGTTTTTT. The chain has TRBV7-9 and TRBJ1-4, with D tentatively TRBD1 (6 bases). Trimming took 1 base from V and 5 from J, leaving 14 bases between them. Germline V gives CDR1 SEHNR, CDR2 FQNEAQ (reference sequence). CDR3 length: 16 residues.

This clone was seen only once. This chain uses TRBV19 with TRBJ2-2; no firm D call. The CDR3 is 13 residues long. V was trimmed by 6 bases and J by 2 bases, leaving 7 bases between them. Germline V gives CDR1 LNHDA, CDR2 SQIVND (reference sequence). The CDR3 bases are TGTGCCAGTAGCCGCCACAACACCGGGGAGCTGTTTTTT. As protein: CASSRHNTGELFF.

The chain uses TRBV7-6 and TRBJ2-1, with D maybe TRBD2 (5 bases). V gave up 0 bases and J gave up 0 bases, with 9 bases separating them. This CDR3 is 16 amino acids long. Germline V gene data show CDR1 as SGHVS and CDR2 as FNYEAQ. The CDR3 loop is CASSLAQRDSYNEQFF. The CDR3 DNA reads as TGTGCCAGCAGCTTAGCGCAACGGGACTCCTACAATGAGCAGTTCTTC.

The chain combines TRBV3-1 (or the pseudogene TRBV3-2) with TRBJ1-5; D uncertain. Trimming pared 1 base from V and 0 bases from J, leaving 4 bases between. The CDR3 consists of 14 residues. Germline values: CDR1 LGHDT, CDR2 YNNKEL (reference sequence). CDR3: CASSQVGSNQPQHF. The CDR3 coding sequence is TGTGCCAGCAGCCAAGTAGGTAGCAATCAGCCCCAGCATTTT.

The CDR3 coding sequence is TGTGCCAGCAGCTTAGGCCGGGTTCCTAATCAGCCCCAGCATTTT. The encoded protein is CASSLGRVPNQPQHF. This chain joins TRBV7-2 and TRBJ1-5; D gene unclear. V was cut by 1 base and J by 4 bases, with 11 bases left in between. The germline V gene encodes CDR1 SGHTA and CDR2 FQGNSA. CDR3 length equals 15 residues.

This clone was observed a single time. The chain uses TRBV5-4 and TRBJ1-2; D possibly corresponds to TRBD1 (5 bases). From germline, CDR1 is SGHNT and CDR2 YYREEE (reference sequence). The CDR3 covers 16 residues. The V and J ends lost 4 bases and 6 bases respectively, with 22 bases between them. The CDR3: CASSLLQASNRNGYTF. Written as DNA, the CDR3 is TGTGCCAGCAGCCTCCTACAGGCCTCGAATAGAAATGGCTACACCTTC.

The rearrangement joins TRBV7-2 to TRBJ2-1; the match to TRBD2 covers 8 bases. There are 16 residues in the CDR3. The V gene end was trimmed by 1 base and the J gene end by 5 bases; junction bases not matched to a gene: 7. The germline CDR1 and CDR2 sequences are SGHTA and FQGNSA. The CDR3 region is CASSLDGGGLNNEQFF. The CDR3 bases are TGTGCCAGCAGCTTAGACGGCGGGGGGCTAAACAATGAGCAGTTCTTC.

V and J are TRBV30 and TRBJ1-5, with D hard to call. From germline, CDR1 is GTSNPN and CDR2 SVGIG (reference sequence). V was pared by 1 base and J by 7 bases, with 11 bases between. CDR3 size: 13 residues. Written as DNA, the CDR3 is TGTGCCTGGAGTGGTTGGTCCGGGCAGCCCCAGCATTTT. Its protein is CAWSGWSGQPQHF.

The J gene is TRBJ1-2, the V gene TRBV9; weak D call: TRBD1 (5 bases). V shed 0 bases and J shed 7 bases, with 10 bases lying between them. The CDR3 spans 13 residues. Germline V gene data show CDR1 as SGDLS and CDR2 as YYNGEE. The CDR3 sequence: CASSVDPGSGYTF. The CDR3 DNA reads as TGTGCCAGCAGCGTAGACCCAGGGAGTGGCTACACCTTC.